This paragraph covers one T cell receptor (beta chain) sequence. The antigen is unknown. This entry is derived from a study of shared clonotypes between healthy human individuals. Unsorted PBMC DNA sequencing spanned ten immunoSEQ deep assay plates. Assay: immunoSEQ multiplex PCR; the TCRdb copy retains only in-frame clones and omits some. The sample has 450,000 to 500,000 clones, 79% seen once. Germline loops: CDR1 MDHEN, CDR2 SYDVKM. V shed 4 bases and J shed 2 bases, with 3 bases lying between them. The CDR3 is 12 residues long. Findings of the study overall: Blood alone was sampled, and tissue repertoires likely differ.

This clonotype was sampled from a woman in her forties in good health. Some clones in this sample may be carry-over from other donors' samples. The genes are TRBV28 and TRBJ2-1; D is undetermined. The sample consisted of PBMCs. The CDR3 is CASSSTYNEQFF. The CDR3 bases are TGTGCCAGCAGTTCTACCTACAATGAGCAGTTCTTC.